This TCR beta chain was recorded in a study of T cell responses to AZD1222 COVID-19 vaccine. Study observations and caveats: Donor demographics were predominantly white British with a female majority; clonal diversity may be underestimated. Epitopes outside B.1.351 and B.1.1.7 mutated regions reportedly drew nearly half of spike TCRs. Only five or six AZD1222 recipients tested seropositive at baseline. Researchers took repertoire samples only after the peak T cell response had come.

The sample holds one count of this clone. Its cognate antigen is unknown. TCRdb's table, derived via immunoSEQ multiplex PCR, lists solely in-frame clones and lacks some. The sample consists of 90,000 to 100,000 clones, approximately 90% of them appearing once. Between the trimmed V and J ends, which lost 1 base and 4 bases, there was a span of 7 bases. This CDR3 spans 13 amino acids. Germline-derived CDR1 and CDR2 are SEHNR and FQNEAQ (reference sequence). This specimen was peripheral blood, taken on day 0 of AZD1222 vaccination. The J gene is TRBJ1-2, the V gene TRBV7-9; no reliable D call. The origin of this receptor is an adult in good health. The CDR3 region has the DNA TGTGCCAGCAGCTTAGACAGTCGCTATGGCTACACCTTC. Residues: CASSLDSRYGYTF.